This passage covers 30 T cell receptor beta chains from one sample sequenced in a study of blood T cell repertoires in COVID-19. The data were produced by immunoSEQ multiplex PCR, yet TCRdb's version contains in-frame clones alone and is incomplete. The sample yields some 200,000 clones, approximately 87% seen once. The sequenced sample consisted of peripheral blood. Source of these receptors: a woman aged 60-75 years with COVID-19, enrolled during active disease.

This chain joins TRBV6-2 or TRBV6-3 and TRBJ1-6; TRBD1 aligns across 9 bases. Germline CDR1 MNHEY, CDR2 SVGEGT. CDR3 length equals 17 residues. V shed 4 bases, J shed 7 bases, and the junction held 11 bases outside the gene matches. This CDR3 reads CASSFYPATGGNSPLHF. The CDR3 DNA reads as TGTGCCAGCAGTTTCTATCCTGCGACAGGGGGAAATTCACCCCTCCACTTT.

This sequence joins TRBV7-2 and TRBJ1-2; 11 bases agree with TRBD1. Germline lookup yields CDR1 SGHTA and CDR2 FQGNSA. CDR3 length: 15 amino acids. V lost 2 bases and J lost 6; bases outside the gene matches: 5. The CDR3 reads CASSLRTGGADGYTF. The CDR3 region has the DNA TGTGCCAGCAGCTTACGGACAGGGGGCGCCGATGGCTACACCTTC.

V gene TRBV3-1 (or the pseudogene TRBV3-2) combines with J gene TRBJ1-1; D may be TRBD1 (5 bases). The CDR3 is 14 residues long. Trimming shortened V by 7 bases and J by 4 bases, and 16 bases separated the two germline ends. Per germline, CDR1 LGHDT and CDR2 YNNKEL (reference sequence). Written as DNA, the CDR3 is TGTGCCAGCACCGGACTTGGGGGGGGCACTGAAGCTTTCTTT. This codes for CASTGLGGGTEAFF.

CDR3 loop: CASRPPGGTLHF. CDR3 nucleotide sequence: TGTGCCAGCAGACCGCCCGGGGGAACCCTCCACTTT. V is TRBV28 and J is TRBJ1-6, with a tentative D call TRBD1 (5 bases). The V end was cut by 6 bases, the J end by 14 bases, with 14 bases between. CDR1 is MDHEN, CDR2 SYDVKM, per germline. CDR3 length equals 12 residues.

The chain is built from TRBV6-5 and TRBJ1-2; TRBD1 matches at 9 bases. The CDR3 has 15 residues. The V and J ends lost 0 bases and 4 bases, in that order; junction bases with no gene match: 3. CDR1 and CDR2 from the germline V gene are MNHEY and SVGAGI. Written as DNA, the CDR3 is TGTGCCAGCAGTTACTCCGGGACAGGGCTCTATGGCTACACCTTC. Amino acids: CASSYSGTGLYGYTF.

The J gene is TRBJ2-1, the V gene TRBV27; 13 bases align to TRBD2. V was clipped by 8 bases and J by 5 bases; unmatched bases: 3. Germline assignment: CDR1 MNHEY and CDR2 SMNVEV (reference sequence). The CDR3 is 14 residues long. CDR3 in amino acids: CASGLAGVDNEQFF. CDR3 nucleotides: TGTGCCAGCGGACTAGCGGGAGTGGACAATGAGCAGTTCTTC.

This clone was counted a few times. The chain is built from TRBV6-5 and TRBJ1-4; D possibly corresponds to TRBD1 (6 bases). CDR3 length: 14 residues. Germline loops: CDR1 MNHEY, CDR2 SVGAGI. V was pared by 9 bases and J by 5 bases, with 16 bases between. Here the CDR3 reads CARGTPEWNEKLFF. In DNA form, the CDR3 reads TGTGCCAGGGGGACACCAGAATGGAATGAAAAACTGTTTTTT.

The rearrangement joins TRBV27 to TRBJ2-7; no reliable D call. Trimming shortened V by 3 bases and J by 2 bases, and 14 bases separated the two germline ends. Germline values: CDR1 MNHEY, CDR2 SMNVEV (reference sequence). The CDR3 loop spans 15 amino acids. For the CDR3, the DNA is TGTGCCAGCAGTTTTCGGCAGGTTGAAGCCTACGAGCAGTACTTC. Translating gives CASSFRQVEAYEQYF.

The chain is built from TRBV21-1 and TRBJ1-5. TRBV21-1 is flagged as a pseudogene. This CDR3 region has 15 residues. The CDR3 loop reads CASTRPGVPNQPQHF. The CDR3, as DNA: TGTGCCAGCACTCGCCCGGGGGTCCCAAATCAGCCCCAGCATTTT.

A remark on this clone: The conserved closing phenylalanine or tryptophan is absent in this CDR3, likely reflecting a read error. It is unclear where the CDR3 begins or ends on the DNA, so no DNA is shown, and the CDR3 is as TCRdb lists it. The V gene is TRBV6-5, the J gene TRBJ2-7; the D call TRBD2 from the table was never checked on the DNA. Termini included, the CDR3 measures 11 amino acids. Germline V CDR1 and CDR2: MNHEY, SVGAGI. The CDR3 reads CASSPPVSTYG.

The CDR3 reads CASSEHYEQYF. The CDR3 DNA sequence: TGTGCCAGCAGTGAACACTACGAGCAGTACTTC. The V call is TRBV12-3 or TRBV12-4, the J call TRBJ2-7; D not certain. This CDR3 comprises 11 residues. The V end lost 5 bases, the J end lost 3 bases, and 5 bases lay between the germline ends.

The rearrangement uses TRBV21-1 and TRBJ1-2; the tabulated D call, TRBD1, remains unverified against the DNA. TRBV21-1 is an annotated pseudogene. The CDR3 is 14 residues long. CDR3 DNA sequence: TGTGCCAGCAGCCCCCGTCCAGCAGGGTTTGGCTACACCTTC. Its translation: CASSPRPAGFGYTF.

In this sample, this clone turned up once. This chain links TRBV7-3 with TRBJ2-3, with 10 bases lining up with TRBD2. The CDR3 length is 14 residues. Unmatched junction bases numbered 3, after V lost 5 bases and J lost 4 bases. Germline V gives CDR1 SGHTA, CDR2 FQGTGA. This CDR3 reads CASSEAGGPDTQYF. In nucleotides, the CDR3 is TGTGCCAGCAGCGAAGCGGGAGGGCCAGATACGCAGTATTTT.

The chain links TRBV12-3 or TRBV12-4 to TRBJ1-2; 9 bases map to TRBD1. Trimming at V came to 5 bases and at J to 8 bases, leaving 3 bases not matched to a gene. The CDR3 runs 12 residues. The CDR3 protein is CASSDRGRGYTF. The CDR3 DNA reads TGTGCCAGCAGTGACAGGGGGAGAGGCTACACCTTC.

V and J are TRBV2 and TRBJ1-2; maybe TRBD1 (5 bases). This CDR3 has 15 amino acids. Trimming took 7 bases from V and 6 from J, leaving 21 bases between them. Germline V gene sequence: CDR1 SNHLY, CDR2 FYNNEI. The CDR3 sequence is CASTEARAGGDGYTF. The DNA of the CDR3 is TGTGCCAGCACCGAAGCCAGAGCCGGGGGGGATGGCTACACCTTC.

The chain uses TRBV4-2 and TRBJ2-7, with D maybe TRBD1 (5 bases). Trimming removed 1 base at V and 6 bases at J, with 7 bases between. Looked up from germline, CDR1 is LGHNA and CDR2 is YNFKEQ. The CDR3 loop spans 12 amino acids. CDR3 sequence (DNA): TGTGCCAGCAGCCAAGTTCAGGGCGAGCAGTACTTC. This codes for CASSQVQGEQYF.

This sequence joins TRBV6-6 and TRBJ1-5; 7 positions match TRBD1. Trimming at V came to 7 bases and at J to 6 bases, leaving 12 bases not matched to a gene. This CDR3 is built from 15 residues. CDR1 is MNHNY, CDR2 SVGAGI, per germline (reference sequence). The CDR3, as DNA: TGTGCCAGCACCTATAGACAGGGCATTATTCAGCCCCAGCATTTT. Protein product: CASTYRQGIIQPQHF.

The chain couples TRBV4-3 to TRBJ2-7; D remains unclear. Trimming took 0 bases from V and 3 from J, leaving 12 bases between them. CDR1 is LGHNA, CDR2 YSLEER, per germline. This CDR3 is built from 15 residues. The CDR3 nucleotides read TGCGCCAGCAGCCAAGAACGCCACACCGACTACGAGCAGTACTTC. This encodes CASSQERHTDYEQYF.

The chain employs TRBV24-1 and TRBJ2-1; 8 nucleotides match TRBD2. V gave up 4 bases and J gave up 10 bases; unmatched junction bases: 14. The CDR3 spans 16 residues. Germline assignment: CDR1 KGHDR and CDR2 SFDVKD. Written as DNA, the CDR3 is TGTGCCACCAGTGAGCACGTGAATAGCGGGAAAGCGGAGCAGTTCTTC. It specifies CATSEHVNSGKAEQFF.

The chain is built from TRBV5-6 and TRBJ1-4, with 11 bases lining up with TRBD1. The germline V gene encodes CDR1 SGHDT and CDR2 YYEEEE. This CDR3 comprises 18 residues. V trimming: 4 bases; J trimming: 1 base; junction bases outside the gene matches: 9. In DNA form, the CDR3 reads TGTGCCAGCAGCCGACTTATGGGACAGGGGGTAACTAATGAAAAACTGTTTTTT. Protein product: CASSRLMGQGVTNEKLFF.

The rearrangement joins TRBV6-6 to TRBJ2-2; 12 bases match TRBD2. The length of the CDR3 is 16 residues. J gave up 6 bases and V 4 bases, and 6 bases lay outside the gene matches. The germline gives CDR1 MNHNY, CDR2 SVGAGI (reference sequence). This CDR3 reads CASSSPTSGSSGELFF. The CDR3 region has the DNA TGTGCCAGCAGTTCTCCGACTAGCGGGAGCTCCGGGGAGCTGTTTTTT.

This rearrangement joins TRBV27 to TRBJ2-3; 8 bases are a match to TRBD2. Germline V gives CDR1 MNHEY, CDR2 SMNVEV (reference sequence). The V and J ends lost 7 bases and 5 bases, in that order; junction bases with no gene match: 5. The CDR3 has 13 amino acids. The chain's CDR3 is CASNSAGGDTQYF. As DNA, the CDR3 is TGTGCCAGCAACTCTGCGGGAGGAGATACGCAGTATTTT.

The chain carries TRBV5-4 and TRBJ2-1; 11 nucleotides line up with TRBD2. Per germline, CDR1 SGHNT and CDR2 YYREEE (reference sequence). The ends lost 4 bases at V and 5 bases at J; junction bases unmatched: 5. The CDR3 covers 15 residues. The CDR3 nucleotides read TGTGCCAGCAGCGAAACTAGCGGGAGCCACAATGAGCAGTTCTTC. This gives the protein CASSETSGSHNEQFF.

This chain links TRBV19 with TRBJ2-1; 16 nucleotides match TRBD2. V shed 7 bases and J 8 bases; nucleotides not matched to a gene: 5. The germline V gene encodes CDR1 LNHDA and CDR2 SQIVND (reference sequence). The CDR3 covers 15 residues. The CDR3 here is CASTAGLAGGDEQFF. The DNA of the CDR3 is TGTGCCAGTACCGCGGGACTAGCGGGAGGGGATGAGCAGTTCTTC.

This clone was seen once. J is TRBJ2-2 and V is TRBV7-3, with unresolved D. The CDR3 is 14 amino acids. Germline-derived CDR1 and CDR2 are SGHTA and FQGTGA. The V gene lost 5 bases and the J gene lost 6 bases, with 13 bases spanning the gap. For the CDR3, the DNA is TGTGCCAGCAGCCCTCTCCGCGGAGCCGGGGAGCTGTTTTTT. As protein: CASSPLRGAGELFF.

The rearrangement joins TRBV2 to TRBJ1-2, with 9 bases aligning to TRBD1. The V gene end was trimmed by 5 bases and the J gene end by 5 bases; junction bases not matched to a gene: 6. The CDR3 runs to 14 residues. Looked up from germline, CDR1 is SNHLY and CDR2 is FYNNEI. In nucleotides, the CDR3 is TGTGCCAGCAGTACCGGGACAGGGAGTTATGGCTACACCTTC. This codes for CASSTGTGSYGYTF.

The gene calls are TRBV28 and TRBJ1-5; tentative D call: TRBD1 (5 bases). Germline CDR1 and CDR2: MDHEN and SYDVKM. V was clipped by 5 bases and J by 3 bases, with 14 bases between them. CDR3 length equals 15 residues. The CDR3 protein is CASSPPQGPNQPQHF. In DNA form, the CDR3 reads TGTGCCAGCAGTCCACCGCAGGGCCCCAATCAGCCCCAGCATTTT.

CDR3 nucleotide sequence: TGTGCCAGCAGCCCCCAGGGGGTATATCAGCCCCAGCATTTT. The encoded protein is CASSPQGVYQPQHF. The gene calls are TRBV3-1 (or the pseudogene TRBV3-2) and TRBJ1-5, with 7 bases fitting TRBD1. Trimming removed 4 bases from V and 5 bases from J; junction bases left unmatched: 5. Germline V gives CDR1 LGHDT, CDR2 YNNKEL (reference sequence). This CDR3 comprises 14 residues.

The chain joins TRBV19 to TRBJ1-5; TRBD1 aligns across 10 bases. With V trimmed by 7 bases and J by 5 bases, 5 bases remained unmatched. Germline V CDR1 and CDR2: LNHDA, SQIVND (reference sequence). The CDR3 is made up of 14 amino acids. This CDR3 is CASTQGQGDQPQHF. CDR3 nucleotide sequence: TGTGCCAGTACTCAAGGACAGGGGGATCAGCCCCAGCATTTT.

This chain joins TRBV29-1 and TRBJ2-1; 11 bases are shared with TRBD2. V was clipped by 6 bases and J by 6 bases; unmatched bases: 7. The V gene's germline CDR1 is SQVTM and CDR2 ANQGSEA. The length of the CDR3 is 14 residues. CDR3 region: CSVQGLAAFNEQFF. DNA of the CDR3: TGCAGCGTCCAGGGACTAGCGGCCTTCAATGAGCAGTTCTTC.